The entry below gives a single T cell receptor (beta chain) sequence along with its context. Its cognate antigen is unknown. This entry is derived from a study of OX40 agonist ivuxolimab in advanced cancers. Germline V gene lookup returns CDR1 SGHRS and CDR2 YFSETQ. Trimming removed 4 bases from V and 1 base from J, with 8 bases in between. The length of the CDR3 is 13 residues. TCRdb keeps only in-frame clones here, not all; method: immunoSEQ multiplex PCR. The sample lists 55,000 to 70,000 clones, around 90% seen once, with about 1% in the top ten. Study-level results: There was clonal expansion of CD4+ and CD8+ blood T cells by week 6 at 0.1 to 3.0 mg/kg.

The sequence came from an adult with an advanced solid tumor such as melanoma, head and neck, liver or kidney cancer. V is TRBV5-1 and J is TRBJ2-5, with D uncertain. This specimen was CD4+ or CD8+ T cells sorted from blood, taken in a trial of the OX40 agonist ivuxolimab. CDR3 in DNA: TGCGCCAGCAGCAGTGGGGTCCAAGAGACCCAGTACTTC. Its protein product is CASSSGVQETQYF.